The rows below give T cell receptor beta chains drawn from one sample of a study of Ad26.COV2.S vaccination and SARS-CoV-2 variants. Only in-frame clones appear in the TCRdb table, and some are missing; sequencing was by immunoSEQ multiplex PCR. This table has roughly 320,000 clones, roughly 87% appearing once. Sequences were derived from peripheral blood, sampled in a trial of Ad26.COV2.S vaccine versus placebo. All receptors derive from a person between 18 and 65 years old who received the Ad26.COV2.S COVID-19 vaccine or a placebo. Each CDR3 is given with its conserved first and last residue. The D gene is left open where the match is weak. Clone size, where shown, is once, few, many, or a class for clones that have expanded.

v_call	j_call	d_call	clone_size	cdr3_aa	cdr3_nt
TRBV2	TRBJ2-7	-	-	CASSVGMEAYEQYF	TGTGCCAGCAGTGTAGGGATGGAGGCCTACGAGCAGTACTTC
TRBV7-9	TRBJ1-2	TRBD1	-	CASSRLGQGAKSDYGYTF	TGTGCCAGCAGCCGCCTTGGCCAGGGGGCTAAATCGGACTATGGCTACACCTTC
TRBV7-9	TRBJ1-5	-	-	CASSPDRLNQPQHF	TGTGCCAGCAGCCCTGACAGGCTTAATCAGCCCCAGCATTTT
TRBV28	TRBJ2-7	-	-	CASTPVDKSYEQYF	TGTGCCAGCACCCCGGTGGACAAATCCTACGAGCAGTACTTC
TRBV30	TRBJ1-2	-	-	CAWSVSHGRGGYTF	TGTGCCTGGAGTGTAAGCCACGGTCGGGGCGGCTACACCTTC
TRBV27	TRBJ2-7	-	-	CASSWSVRGPAEQYF	TGTGCCAGCAGTTGGTCGGTCAGGGGACCCGCTGAGCAGTACTTC
TRBV9	TRBJ2-3	TRBD2	-	CASSVKAGYTDTQYF	TGTGCCAGCAGCGTAAAAGCGGGGTACACAGATACGCAGTATTTT
TRBV19	TRBJ1-6	-	-	CASKARDNSPLHF	TGTGCCAGTAAGGCCAGGGATAATTCACCCCTCCACTTT
TRBV11-2	TRBJ2-2	-	once	CASRPSANTGELFF	TGTGCCAGCAGACCTAGCGCTAACACCGGGGAGCTGTTTTTT
TRBV11-2	TRBJ1-1	-	-	CASSPEIRAFF	TGTGCCAGCAGCCCTGAGATAAGGGCTTTCTTT
TRBV30	TRBJ2-7	-	-	CAWSYSGQGSDEQYF	TGTGCCTGGAGTTACTCGGGGCAGGGAAGTGACGAGCAGTACTTC
TRBV3-1/TRBV3-2	TRBJ1-2	-	-	CASSQDRVRGYTF	TGTGCCAGCAGCCAAGACAGGGTTCGGGGCTACACCTTC
TRBV13	TRBJ1-6	-	-	CASSTSDGLSPLHF	TGTGCCAGCAGCACTTCGGACGGACTTTCACCCCTCCACTTT
TRBV7-9	TRBJ1-5	TRBD1	-	CASSLTGDGQPQHF	TGTGCCAGCAGCCTAACAGGGGACGGTCAGCCCCAGCATTTT
TRBV2	TRBJ2-5	TRBD1	-	CASSFGRGFETQYF	TGTGCCAGCAGTTTCGGCAGGGGGTTTGAGACCCAGTACTTC
TRBV15	TRBJ1-1	-	-	CATRWGVVDTEAFF	TGTGCCACCAGATGGGGGGTTGTGGACACTGAAGCTTTCTTT
TRBV6-1	TRBJ1-1	-	-	CASSELAGPMNTEAFF	TGTGCCAGCAGTGAACTGGCAGGCCCCATGAACACTGAAGCTTTCTTT
TRBV29-1	TRBJ1-4	TRBD1	-	CSVRTGGNEKLFF	TGCAGCGTTCGGACAGGGGGAAATGAAAAACTGTTTTTT
TRBV5-1	TRBJ1-3	-	-	CASSFQGGDGNTIYF	TGCGCCAGCAGCTTCCAGGGTGGTGATGGAAACACCATATATTTT
TRBV14	TRBJ2-5	-	once	CASSLNRVIETQYF	TGTGCCAGCAGCCTGAATAGGGTAATCGAGACCCAGTACTTC
TRBV27	TRBJ2-1	TRBD1	once	CASSSQGDEQFF	TGTGCCAGCAGTTCCCAGGGGGATGAGCAGTTCTTC
TRBV9	TRBJ1-2	TRBD1	-	CASSAERGTGAPYGYTF	TGTGCCAGCAGCGCAGAGCGGGGGACAGGGGCACCCTATGGCTACACCTTC
TRBV5-1	TRBJ1-3	-	once	CASSLAGSNSGNTIYF	TGCGCCAGCAGCTTGGCCGGGTCAAACTCTGGAAACACCATATATTTT
TRBV3-1/TRBV3-2	TRBJ2-1	TRBD2	-	CASSQASLAGGPNEQFF	TGTGCCAGCAGCCAAGCATCACTAGCGGGGGGGCCCAATGAGCAGTTCTTC
TRBV19	TRBJ1-5	-	-	CASSWEGNQPQHF	TGTGCCAGTAGTTGGGAAGGCAATCAGCCCCAGCATTTT
TRBV30	TRBJ1-6	TRBD1	-	CAWSVPTGAVSPLHF	TGTGCCTGGAGTGTCCCGACAGGGGCCGTTTCACCCCTCCACTTT
TRBV7-8	TRBJ2-3	TRBD2	-	CASSLGVAGPTDTQYF	TGTGCCAGCAGCTTAGGTGTAGCGGGACCCACAGATACGCAGTATTTT
TRBV30	TRBJ1-2	-	-	CAWSVRRVSNYGYTF	TGTGCCTGGAGTGTACGCAGGGTCTCTAACTATGGCTACACCTTC
TRBV4-3	TRBJ1-2	-	-	CASSQARVQQGFFYGYTF	TGCGCCAGCAGCCAAGCTCGTGTCCAACAGGGATTCTTCTATGGCTACACCTTC
TRBV4-1	TRBJ2-2	TRBD2	once	CASSQEGGLAGAGELFF	TGCGCCAGCAGCCAAGAAGGGGGACTAGCGGGCGCCGGGGAGCTGTTTTTT
TRBV29-1	TRBJ1-3	-	few	CSVEVPYSGNTIYF	TGCAGCGTTGAGGTCCCCTACTCTGGAAACACCATATATTTT
TRBV7-2	TRBJ1-1	-	-	CASSLVVSSMNTEAFF	TGTGCCAGCAGCTTAGTGGTCAGCTCTATGAACACTGAAGCTTTCTTT
TRBV30	TRBJ2-5	-	-	CAWSPNRETQYF	TGTGCCTGGAGCCCTAATCGGGAGACCCAGTACTTC
TRBV12-5	TRBJ2-5	-	-	CASGLELAATTSQYF	TGTGCTAGTGGTTTGGAGTTGGCAGCAACTACCTCCCAGTACTTC
TRBV12-3/TRBV12-4	TRBJ1-2	-	-	CASSKGTWGYTF	TGTGCCAGCAGTAAGGGGACTTGGGGCTACACCTTC
TRBV3-1/TRBV3-2	TRBJ2-3	-	-	CASSQMSTDTQYF	TGTGCCAGCAGCCAAATGAGCACAGATACGCAGTATTTT
TRBV4-2	TRBJ2-2	-	-	CASSLTGSTGELFF	TGTGCCAGCAGCCTCACCGGCTCCACCGGGGAGCTGTTTTTT
TRBV6-2/TRBV6-3	TRBJ1-3	-	-	CASSYSTGVGNTIYF	TGTGCCAGCAGTTACTCGACGGGGGTAGGAAACACCATATATTTT
TRBV4-1	TRBJ2-7	-	-	CASSQEGVGYEQYF	TGCGCCAGCAGCCAAGAGGGGGTTGGCTACGAGCAGTACTTC
TRBV27	TRBJ2-7	TRBD1	-	CASSPRQGTHEQYF	TGTGCCAGCAGTCCAAGACAGGGTACGCACGAGCAGTACTTC
TRBV3-1/TRBV3-2	TRBJ1-2	-	-	CASSQGIINNYGYTF	TGTGCCAGCAGCCAAGGGATTATTAATAACTATGGCTACACCTTC
TRBV5-8	TRBJ2-2	-	-	CASSSGTHLNTGELFF	TGTGCCAGCAGCTCCGGGACACACTTGAACACCGGGGAGCTGTTTTTT
TRBV29-1	TRBJ2-1	-	-	CSFGGSGGVSNEQFF	TGCAGCTTTGGGGGCTCCGGAGGGGTCTCGAATGAGCAGTTCTTC
TRBV11-2	TRBJ2-5	-	-	CASTILPQGETQYF	TGTGCCAGCACCATCTTGCCCCAGGGGGAGACCCAGTACTTC
TRBV3-1/TRBV3-2	TRBJ2-5	TRBD2	-	CASSQEIAGGLETQYF	TGTGCCAGCAGCCAAGAAATTGCGGGGGGGCTCGAGACCCAGTACTTC
TRBV29-1	TRBJ1-4	-	many	CSVESTNEKLFF	TGCAGCGTTGAGTCAACTAATGAAAAACTGTTTTTT
TRBV24-1	TRBJ1-2	-	-	CATSDVGGQGTYGYTF	TGTGCCACCAGTGATGTCGGTGGCCAGGGCACCTATGGCTACACCTTC
TRBV7-9	TRBJ2-7	TRBD2	-	CASSSPLAGVSYEQYF	TGTGCCAGCAGCTCCCCCCTAGCGGGCGTCTCCTACGAGCAGTACTTC
TRBV5-4	TRBJ2-5	-	-	CASSPTEGGPGREETQYF	TGTGCCAGCAGCCCTACCGAGGGCGGGCCGGGCAGGGAAGAGACCCAGTACTTC
TRBV5-1	TRBJ1-2	-	once	CASSLEGGPDNGYTF	TGCGCCAGCAGCTTGGAGGGGGGGCCGGATAATGGCTACACCTTC
TRBV4-2	TRBJ2-2	-	-	CASSQLPGELFF	TGTGCCAGCAGCCAATTACCAGGGGAGCTGTTTTTT